The sequence of this T cell receptor beta chain was determined in a study of response to subunit inactivated influenza vaccine. Broader study findings: It was the authors' suggestion that each seasonal influenza vaccination recruits few new T cells.

Trimming cost V 4 bases and J 2 bases, with 8 bases left between them. This CDR3 is built from 13 residues. The germline CDR1 and CDR2 sequences are MNHNS and SASEGT. Using its own MiXCR run on the RT-PCR reads, TCRdb lists one record per CDR3 protein. The table shows under 500,000 distinct CDR3 sequences, with 11% occurring only once. In the case of this clonotype: As yet, its antigen is unknown.

The source was PBMCs from blood, collected roughly 47 days after vaccination. This chain uses TRBV6-1 with TRBJ1-1; D gene ambiguous. The origin of this receptor is a man aged 50 to 59 who received an inactivated influenza vaccine. In nucleotides, the CDR3 is TGTGCCAGCAGTGGCCTTTTAAACACTGAAGCTTTCTTT. Translation gives CASSGLLNTEAFF.